This TCR beta chain derives from a study of blood T cell repertoires in COVID-19. About the research overall: Sources were T cells, B-cell-depleted T cells, or PBMCs; the material itself was cDNA or gDNA.

Clones were read by immunoSEQ multiplex PCR, and TCRdb kept only the in-frame ones, dropping some. The sample consists of approximately 200,000 clones, approximately 90% of them appearing once. The sequenced sample consisted of peripheral blood. The sequence was obtained from a middle-aged man with acute or convalescent COVID-19.

CDR3: CASSFQGVGEKLFF. DNA for the CDR3: TGTGCCAGCAGCTTCCAGGGGGTAGGGGAAAAACTGTTTTTT. V and J are TRBV5-5 and TRBJ1-4, with 7 positions matching TRBD1. Germline lookup yields CDR1 SGHKS and CDR2 YYEKEE (reference sequence). This CDR3 contains 14 residues. J lost 8 bases, V lost 2 bases, and 6 bases had no gene match.